This paragraph reports one T cell receptor (beta chain). Its antigen remains unidentified. No base qualities exist here, and no much larger clone lies one base off it. This entry belongs to a study of shared clonotypes between healthy human individuals (dated by TCRdb to about 2020). Concerning the study at large: The cohort comprised a couple of women and three men aged 18 to 49 years. For each donor, three plates each were used for CD4 naive and CD4 memory, two plates were used for CD8 naive, and one plate was used for CD8 memory. The study deeply sequenced blood TCR repertoires of about 5 healthy adults to estimate repertoire size and the extent of clonotype sharing between individuals. Different laboratories and diverse techniques were used to prepare libraries and sequence TCR repertoires, to increase sequencing depth and limit assay-specific biases. Per donor, leukapheresis produced somewhere between about 0.9 and 9.5 billion PBMCs. General conclusions and limits of the study: Naive subsets generally had larger estimated clonotype richness than memory subsets did. Based on pairwise subsampling, the degree of clonotype sharing among donors was expected to be affected by sequencing depth. Around 5% of naive CD4, around 3.5% of naive CD8, around 2.3% of memory CD4, and 0.4% of memory CD8 clonotypes were shared across several donors. Even with the large sequencing depth, rarefaction of the sorted-subset datasets indicated that sequencing was incomplete. Clonotypes shared by all four sorted-subset donors showed higher generation probabilities than non-shared clonotypes. Because the study included a small number of donors, the genetic and exposure-history diversity represented was limited. Sampling was limited to blood, and TCR repertoires in tissue likely differ from TCR repertoires in blood.

CD8 naive samples were obtained by positive selection for CCR7 among CD45RO-negative cells, yielding a CD45RA+CCR7+ population from which TemRA cells were excluded. The donors were healthy, HIV-negative adults who had no recently reported acute infections or vaccinations. Only Caucasian adults living in Nashville, Tennessee, USA were represented among the donors. Blood was obtained by leukapheresis, after which PBMCs were separated by Ficoll-Histopaque density gradient centrifugation and cryopreserved in liquid nitrogen vapor phase. Purity and quantity of every magnetically sorted T cell population were checked by analytical flow cytometry. Genomic DNA was isolated from each sorted fraction and quantified by UV absorbance on a Nanodrop 2000c. Using the deep immunoSEQ assay, multiplex PCR amplified TCR CDR3 regions from genomic DNA. Extracted genomic DNA from each cell subset was distributed evenly across all wells of several immunoSEQ 96-well plates, and each plate was treated as a replicate. For sorted subsets, 150 to 250 ng genomic DNA, equal to 25,000 to 35,000 T cell genomes, was loaded into each replicate PCR. Purified libraries were quantified with a Qubit 3.0 fluorometer, sized on a Bioanalyzer 2100, and re-quantified with the KAPA Library Quantification kit. Every immunoSEQ 96-well plate was sequenced on a dedicated single-read 150-cycle Illumina NextSeq 550 flow cell. Per the source publication's procedure: Because only junctional sequences without quality scores were contained in the immunoSEQ output, filtering matching that applied to full-length reads could not be performed. Sequences were annotated with PyIR, a Python wrapper for IgBLAST v1.9, and V/J genes and CDR3 were assigned using IMGT germline references. Reads with weak V/J assignments (E-value above 1e-6), missing CDR3, stop codons, out-of-frame junctions, or ambiguous translated residues were removed. V3J clonotypes were defined as sequences sharing an identical inferred V gene, J gene, and CDR3 amino acid sequence. The percentage overlap between two repertoires was calculated by dividing the number of shared unique clonotypes by the size of the smaller repertoire. Three approaches were used to assess repertoire richness: RTK rarefaction, the Chao1 estimator, and Recon v2.1 estimates of unobserved clonotypes. Generation probabilities were computed with OLGA for all TCRbeta clonotypes obtained by the gDNA method from a handful of donors. What TCRdb holds here is the immuneACCESS table cut down to in-frame rearrangements. Part of the clones is not present; checked against another copy, under half of the missing clones reflect an unresolved V gene, and the others are unexplained. The DNA was the basis for D and trimming; V, J and clone size are from that table. In this sample the table shows about 2.1 million clones, around 93% of which occur a single time. In total, the top ten clones hold about 1.7% of the sample.

The CDR3 starts with the cysteine, ends with the phenylalanine, and has 18 residues. This entry keeps only the CDR3 DNA: 54 bases, framed from base 1. According to the germline V gene, CDR1 reads SGHRS and CDR2 reads YFSETQ. For this chain, trimming is 0 bases at the V end and 0 bases at the J end, and the number of junction bases without a gene match is 5. The origin of this receptor is a man younger than 30 in good health. Some clones in this sample may be carry-over from other donors' samples. The chain links TRBV5-1 with TRBJ2-1; TRBD2 matches 11 bases in the middle. Sequences were obtained from naive CD8+ T cells from PBMCs. This specimen's cell subset or site label, per the study, means: CD45RA+CCR7+. The bases read TGCGCCAGCAGCTTGGCTGGGACTAGCGGAAGCTCCTACAATGAGCAGTTCTTC. The translation is CASSLAGTSGSSYNEQFF.